The 21 T cell receptor beta chains in this list originate from one sample, sequenced in a study of blood T cell repertoires in COVID-19. This table comes from immunoSEQ multiplex PCR, and its TCRdb copy is limited to in-frame clones, with some not included. The sample yields around 190,000 clones, roughly 89% seen once. The source material was PBMCs or T cells enriched from blood (not recorded which). The receptors stem from a woman younger than 45 who had been exposed to COVID-19.

The V and J genes are TRBV18 and TRBJ2-5, with 9 nucleotides matching TRBD1. The germline V gene has CDR1 KGHSH and CDR2 LQKENI. The length of the CDR3 is 15 residues. The junction had 1 base not matched to a gene; V was cut back by 1 base and J by 1 base. The CDR3 loop is CASSPLQGAQETQYF. The CDR3 nucleotides are TGTGCCAGCTCACCACTACAGGGGGCCCAAGAGACCCAGTACTTC. Supplemented by reference TRBV18 and TRBJ2-5, the full variable domain reads NAGVMQNPRHLVRRRGQEARLRCSPMKGHSHVYWYRQLPEEGLKFMVYLQKENIIDESGMPKERFSAEFPKEGPSILRIQQVVRGDSAAYFCASSPLQGAQETQYFGPGTRLLVL.

The J gene is TRBJ1-6, the V gene TRBV7-2; tentative D call: TRBD1 (6 bases). V lost 5 bases, J lost 5 bases, and 10 bases lay in between. CDR3 length: 14 residues. Per the germline V gene, CDR1 is SGHTA and CDR2 is FQGNSA. This CDR3 is CASSRTVDNSPLHF. The CDR3 DNA follows: TGTGCCAGCAGCCGGACAGTGGATAATTCACCCCTCCACTTT.

The chain links TRBV9 to TRBJ2-3; D unclear. The CDR3 is 14 residues long. The V end was cut by 3 bases, the J end by 6 bases, with 14 bases between. Germline CDR1 is SGDLS and CDR2 is YYNGEE. CDR3 protein: CASSAQRKADTQYF. DNA of the CDR3: TGTGCCAGCAGCGCCCAACGAAAAGCGGATACGCAGTATTTT.

The V gene is TRBV7-2, the J gene TRBJ1-1, with D hard to call. CDR1 and CDR2 from the germline V gene are SGHTA and FQGNSA. Trimming shortened V by 6 bases and J by 4 bases, and 9 bases separated the two germline ends. The CDR3 spans 12 residues. CDR3 DNA: TGTGCCAGCAGGACCGGGAGCACTGAAGCTTTCTTT. Encoded protein: CASRTGSTEAFF.

The chain employs TRBV6-5 and TRBJ2-7; the D is unclear. CDR1 and CDR2 from the germline V gene are MNHEY and SVGAGI. The ends were cut back, 6 bases at V and 3 bases at J, with 12 bases in the middle. The CDR3 is made up of 13 amino acids. CDR3 sequence: CASRMRTGYEQYF. The CDR3 bases are TGTGCCAGCAGAATGCGAACGGGCTACGAGCAGTACTTC.

V usage is TRBV3-1 (or the pseudogene TRBV3-2) and J usage is TRBJ2-2, with D possibly being TRBD2 (6 bases). The CDR3 spans 14 residues. V was trimmed by 5 bases and J by 6 bases, leaving 13 bases between them. In germline, CDR1 is LGHDT, CDR2 YNNKEL (reference sequence). This chain's CDR3 is CASSKGTGAGELFF. In DNA, the CDR3 is TGTGCCAGCAGCAAGGGGACTGGGGCCGGGGAGCTGTTTTTT.

The V call is TRBV10-2, the J call TRBJ2-7, with 10 bases identical to TRBD2. Germline V CDR1 and CDR2: WSHSY, SAAADI. This CDR3 is 14 amino acids long. The V and J ends lost 6 bases and 6 bases, in that order; junction bases with no gene match: 8. In DNA, the CDR3 is TGCGCCAGCAGCCTAGCGGGGGAAAAAGTCGAGCAGTACTTC. This gives the protein CASSLAGEKVEQYF.

The V and J genes are TRBV18 and TRBJ2-2; TRBD1 matches 7 bases. The V gene's germline CDR1 is KGHSH and CDR2 LQKENI. V gave up 4 bases and J gave up 3 bases; unmatched junction bases: 2. The CDR3 runs 14 residues. CDR3 nucleotides: TGTGCCAGCTCACAAACAGGGGACACCGGGGAGCTGTTTTTT. As protein: CASSQTGDTGELFF.

The CDR3 loop reads CAISAPGANYGYTF. CDR3 DNA: TGTGCCATCAGTGCCCCGGGAGCTAACTATGGCTACACCTTC. This chain uses TRBV10-3 with TRBJ1-2; D is unclear. Looked up from germline, CDR1 is ENHRY and CDR2 is SYGVKD. The CDR3 is 14 residues long. V gave up 4 bases and J gave up 0 bases, with 9 bases separating them.

The chain has TRBV9 and TRBJ2-3, with 9 bases that match TRBD2. Germline-derived CDR1 and CDR2 are SGDLS and YYNGEE. CDR3 length: 18 residues. V dropped 0 bases and J dropped 2; count of bases not matched to a gene: 10. The CDR3: CASSVDSGGTFFTDTQYF. For the CDR3, the DNA is TGTGCCAGCAGCGTAGATAGCGGGGGCACCTTCTTCACAGATACGCAGTATTTT.

The chain carries TRBV7-8 and TRBJ2-2, with a weak D call TRBD2 (6 bases). Looked up from germline, CDR1 is SGHVS and CDR2 is FQNEAQ. The CDR3 contains 15 residues. With 5 bases removed from V and 6 bases from J, the gap between germline ends came to 16 bases. DNA for the CDR3: TGTGCCAGCAGCCGTTCCGGGACTGGCCCCGGGGAGCTGTTTTTT. Translation gives CASSRSGTGPGELFF.

The gene calls are TRBV9 and TRBJ2-1; D is unresolved. The germline gives CDR1 SGDLS, CDR2 YYNGEE. The CDR3 extends over 12 amino acids. V lost 0 bases and J lost 10, with 8 bases in between. CDR3 in DNA: TGTGCCAGCAGCGTAGGTCTAGAGGAGCAGTTCTTC. Translating it yields CASSVGLEEQFF.

This rearrangement joins TRBV29-1 to TRBJ1-2; TRBD1 is a possible D gene (5 bases). Trimming pared 0 bases from V and 2 bases from J, leaving 10 bases between. The CDR3 has 14 residues. CDR1 is SQVTM, CDR2 ANQGSEA, per germline. CDR3 residues: CSVEDRGDNYGYTF. The CDR3 region has the DNA TGCAGCGTTGAAGACCGCGGGGACAACTATGGCTACACCTTC.

The chain has TRBV5-4 and TRBJ1-2, with 8 bases aligning to TRBD1. The V and J ends lost 1 base and 4 bases, in that order; junction bases with no gene match: 6. The germline V gene has CDR1 SGHNT and CDR2 YYREEE (reference sequence). The CDR3 sequence is 15 residues long. This chain's CDR3 is CASSLRQGTFYGYTF. CDR3 sequence (DNA): TGTGCCAGCAGCTTGAGACAGGGGACTTTCTATGGCTACACCTTC.

The chain joins TRBV7-8 to TRBJ2-7; perhaps TRBD1 as D (5 bases). The CDR3 runs to 14 residues. CDR1 is SGHVS and CDR2 is FQNEAQ in the germline V gene. The V gene lost 2 bases and the J gene lost 0 bases, with 8 bases spanning the gap. The CDR3: CASSLLDSSYEQYF. For the CDR3, the DNA is TGTGCCAGCAGCTTATTAGACAGCTCCTACGAGCAGTACTTC.

This sequence joins TRBV12-1 and TRBJ1-2. TRBV12-1 is described as a pseudogene. This CDR3 region has 15 residues. The CDR3, as DNA: TGTGCCAGCAGCTTTTCGGGACTTACAGACTATGGCTACACCTTC. Its translation: CASSFSGLTDYGYTF.

This clone was counted a single time. The chain carries TRBV6-5 and TRBJ1-1; a weak D match, TRBD1 (6 bases). The germline V and J ends were trimmed by 3 bases and 6 bases, with 14 bases remaining between them. The CDR3 has 14 residues. CDR1 and CDR2 from the germline V gene are MNHEY and SVGAGI. The CDR3 here is CASSYAGGAAEAFF. CDR3 sequence (DNA): TGTGCCAGCAGTTATGCCGGGGGGGCCGCTGAAGCTTTCTTT.

This clone appeared a few times. Here the CDR3 reads CASGLGDPGSGNTIYF. The CDR3 DNA follows: TGTGCTAGTGGTTTGGGCGACCCGGGGTCGGGAAACACCATATATTTT. The chain is built from TRBV12-5 and TRBJ1-3, with D unresolved. V lost 1 base and J 4 bases, leaving 14 bases between the germline ends. The CDR3 runs 16 residues. Germline CDR1 reads LGHNT; CDR2 reads FRNRAP.

This clone was seen only a few times. This chain connects TRBV13 to TRBJ1-2; 7 bases match TRBD1. Trimming removed 6 bases from V and 4 bases from J; junction bases left unmatched: 5. Germline CDR1 is PRHDT and CDR2 is FYEKMQ (reference sequence). The CDR3 spans 13 residues. This CDR3 is CASRGRDSYGYTF. For the CDR3, the DNA is TGTGCCAGCAGGGGACGGGACAGCTATGGCTACACCTTC.

The gene calls are TRBV4-3 and TRBJ1-1; D possibly corresponds to TRBD1 (5 bases). This CDR3 contains 13 residues. The V end lost 0 bases, the J end lost 10 bases, and 12 bases lay between the germline ends. Germline CDR1 reads LGHNA; CDR2 reads YSLEER. The CDR3 DNA is TGCGCCAGCAGCCAAGATCAGATCAGGGCAGCTTTCTTT. Its translation: CASSQDQIRAAFF.

V is TRBV7-6 and J is TRBJ2-1; 7 nucleotides agree with TRBD1. Per the germline V gene, CDR1 is SGHVS and CDR2 is FNYEAQ. CDR3 size: 14 residues. The ends lost 5 bases at V and 5 bases at J; junction bases unmatched: 6. DNA of the CDR3: TGTGCCAGCAGCCCGGACAGGTCAAACAATGAGCAGTTCTTC. It codes for CASSPDRSNNEQFF. Complete variable domain (other parts from reference TRBV7-6 and TRBJ2-1): GAGVSQSPRYKVTKRGQDVALRCDPISGHVSLYWYRQALGQGPEFLTYFNYEAQQDKSGLPNDRFSAERPEGSISTLTIQRTEQRDSAMYRCASSPDRSNNEQFFGPGTRLTVL.